These 14 T cell receptor beta chains originate from one sample sequenced in a study of radiotherapy plus CTLA-4 blockade in lung cancer (dated by TCRdb to 2017 to 2018). The library was generated by the immunoSEQ multiplex PCR assay. What TCRdb holds here is the immuneACCESS table cut down to in-frame rearrangements. Part of the clones is not present; checked against another copy, under half of the missing clones reflect an unresolved V gene, and the others are unexplained. This sample is represented by around 80,000 clones; 75% to 90% of them were singletons. The ten biggest clones cover more than 0.65% of the sample. Material: peripheral blood, obtained from a patient treated with radiotherapy plus ipilimumab. The receptors shown here come from a human donor with non-small cell lung cancer who had stable disease on radiotherapy plus ipilimumab.

The gene calls are TRBV5-1 and TRBJ2-7; 7 bases are shared with TRBD1. The CDR3 extends over 15 amino acids. Per germline, CDR1 SGHRS and CDR2 YFSETQ. The junction had 11 bases not matched to a gene; V was cut back by 4 bases and J by 4 bases. The chain's CDR3 is CASSRDGTASYEQYF. The CDR3 bases are TGCGCCAGCAGCCGGGACGGGACAGCCTCGTACGAGCAGTACTTC.

The rearrangement joins TRBV7-2 to TRBJ2-7, with D unresolved. V was clipped by 6 bases and J by 2 bases, with 11 bases between them. Germline values: CDR1 SGHTA, CDR2 FQGNSA. This CDR3 has 13 residues. The CDR3 spells CASSSRVTYEQYF. Here the CDR3 DNA reads TGTGCCAGCAGTTCCCGGGTTACCTACGAGCAGTACTTC.

The gene calls are TRBV21-1 and TRBJ2-1; the listed D gene, TRBD2, was not tested against the DNA. TRBV21-1 constitutes a pseudogene. The CDR3 is 17 residues long. CDR3 nucleotides: TGTGCCAGCAGCGAAGAAGTGCAGCGGGAGCTCTACAATGAGCAGTTCTTC. Its translation: CASSEEVQRELYNEQFF.

V is TRBV28 and J is TRBJ1-2, with 10 bases that match TRBD1. This CDR3 spans 14 amino acids. Germline CDR1 MDHEN, CDR2 SYDVKM. Unmatched junction bases numbered 4, after V lost 5 bases and J lost 4 bases. The CDR3: CASSMGTGVYGYTF. The CDR3 DNA is TGTGCCAGCAGTATGGGGACAGGGGTCTATGGCTACACCTTC.

The rearrangement joins TRBV11-2 to TRBJ2-1, with D possibly matching TRBD1 (6 bases). V lost 0 bases and J lost 4, with 16 bases in between. The CDR3 length is 17 residues. Looked up from germline, CDR1 is SGHAT and CDR2 is FQNNGV. CDR3 in amino acids: CASSLDSGATLYNEQFF. The CDR3, as DNA: TGTGCCAGCAGCTTAGACTCAGGGGCTACTCTTTACAATGAGCAGTTCTTC.

This clone was seen only once. The chain recombines TRBV28 with TRBJ2-1, with TRBD1 matching 8 bases. The length of the CDR3 is 14 residues. V trimming: 6 bases; J trimming: 7 bases; junction bases outside the gene matches: 8. The germline V gene has CDR1 MDHEN and CDR2 SYDVKM. CDR3 region: CASSPFRQGNEQFF. Here the CDR3 DNA reads TGTGCCAGCAGCCCTTTCCGACAGGGGAATGAGCAGTTCTTC. Variable domain in full (rest from reference TRBV28 and TRBJ2-1): DVKVTQSSRYLVKRTGEKVFLECVQDMDHENMFWYRQDPGLGLRLIYFSYDVKMKEKGDIPEGYSVSREKKERFSLILESASTNQTSMYLCASSPFRQGNEQFFGPGTRLTVL.

This chain's CDR3 is CASSLESGPVNTIYF. The CDR3 DNA reads TGCGCCAGCAGCTTGGAGTCTGGCCCCGTAAACACCATATATTTT. The chain uses TRBV5-1 and TRBJ1-3, with D uncertain. The CDR3 is 15 amino acids. V shed 0 bases and J shed 6 bases, with 13 bases lying between them. Germline V gene lookup returns CDR1 SGHRS and CDR2 YFSETQ.

The chain has TRBV27 and TRBJ2-7; D ambiguous. The germline V gene has CDR1 MNHEY and CDR2 SMNVEV (reference sequence). The CDR3 contains 15 residues. V was shortened by 5 bases and J by 5 bases, with 19 bases between the two germline ends. CDR3 amino acids: CASSVTPANGHEQYF. CDR3 nucleotides: TGTGCCAGCAGTGTGACTCCTGCCAATGGCCACGAGCAGTACTTC.

The rearrangement links TRBV19 to TRBJ2-3; 10 nucleotides line up with TRBD2. The CDR3 extends over 13 amino acids. Germline-derived CDR1 and CDR2 are LNHDA and SQIVND (reference sequence). V lost 6 bases and J lost 6; bases outside the gene matches: 3. Here the CDR3 reads CASRMTSGDTQYF. In DNA form, the CDR3 reads TGTGCCAGTAGGATGACTAGCGGGGATACGCAGTATTTT.

This chain joins TRBV20-1 and TRBJ2-3; no reliable D call. The CDR3 covers 11 residues. CDR1 and CDR2 from the germline V gene are DFQATT and SNEGSKA (reference sequence). V gave up 5 bases and J gave up 2 bases, with 5 bases separating them. This CDR3 is CSAGNTDTQYF. The CDR3 region has the DNA TGCAGTGCTGGGAACACAGATACGCAGTATTTT.

The rearrangement links TRBV28 to TRBJ1-1; D may be TRBD1 (5 bases). Germline V gene lookup returns CDR1 MDHEN and CDR2 SYDVKM. CDR3 length: 15 residues. Trimming removed 2 bases at V and 1 base at J, with 11 bases between. The CDR3 loop is CASSLQGPRNTEAFF. In DNA, the CDR3 is TGTGCCAGCAGTTTACAGGGCCCCCGGAACACTGAAGCTTTCTTT.

The chain uses TRBV28 and TRBJ2-4; the D gene is possibly TRBD2 (6 bases). V was cut by 6 bases and J by 1 base, with 10 bases left in between. CDR3 length: 14 amino acids. CDR1 is MDHEN, CDR2 SYDVKM, per germline. The CDR3 loop is CASSGGGAKNIQYF. The CDR3 bases are TGTGCCAGCAGCGGTGGGGGGGCCAAAAACATTCAGTACTTC. The full variable domain, completed using reference TRBV28 and TRBJ2-4, is DVKVTQSSRYLVKRTGEKVFLECVQDMDHENMFWYRQDPGLGLRLIYFSYDVKMKEKGDIPEGYSVSREKKERFSLILESASTNQTSMYLCASSGGGAKNIQYFGAGTRLSVL.

This clone was seen only once. V usage is TRBV7-8 and J usage is TRBJ2-1, with 9 nucleotides matching TRBD2. V trimming: 5 bases; J trimming: 9 bases; junction bases outside the gene matches: 8. CDR1 and CDR2 (germline): SGHVS, FQNEAQ. The length of the CDR3 is 14 residues. The CDR3 sequence is CASSRKQREAEQFF. CDR3 DNA sequence: TGTGCCAGCAGCCGAAAGCAGCGGGAGGCTGAGCAGTTCTTC.

V gene TRBV7-3 combines with J gene TRBJ2-1; 11 bases map to TRBD2. Germline V CDR1 and CDR2: SGHTA, FQGTGA. The CDR3 is 16 amino acids. The junction had 5 bases not matched to a gene; V was cut back by 4 bases and J by 3 bases. The CDR3 DNA reads as TGTGCCAGCAGCTCGACTAGCGGGACAGGCTACAATGAGCAGTTCTTC. As protein: CASSSTSGTGYNEQFF. The variable domain in full, with the rest retrieved from reference TRBV7-3 and TRBJ2-1, is GAGVSQTPSNKVTEKGKYVELRCDPISGHTALYWYRQSLGQGPEFLIYFQGTGAADDSGLPNDRFFAVRPEGSVSTLKIQRTERGDSAVYLCASSSTSGTGYNEQFFGPGTRLTVL.